The rows below give T cell receptor beta chains drawn from one sample of a study of human T cells and chemical hapten exposure. TCRdb independently ran MiXCR on the RACE reads; one entry per CDR3 protein. The sample records more than 150,000 distinct CDR3 sequences, approximately 31% being singletons. The starting material was whole blood, obtained in connection with sensitization to the hapten diphenylcyclopropenone (DPC). The source of these receptors is a woman in her 30s with alopecia areata. Some clones in this sample may be carry-over from other donors' samples. Both conserved end residues are part of each CDR3. D genes are given only for firm matches. Rows give clone size only sometimes, using once, few, many, or a class for an expanded clone.

clone_size	v_call	j_call	d_call	cdr3_aa	cdr3_nt
few	TRBV29-1	TRBJ2-5	.	CSVEVRVEETQYF	TGCAGCGTTGAAGTCAGGGTGGAGGAGACCCAGTACTTC
few	TRBV4-2	TRBJ2-7	TRBD2	CASSQDFAGASSYEQYF	TGTGCCAGCAGCCAAGATTTTGCGGGAGCAAGCTCCTACGAGCAGTACTTC
few	TRBV28	TRBJ1-1	TRBD1	CASSLGQGYTEAFF	TGTGCCAGCAGTTTGGGACAGGGGTACACTGAAGCTTTCTTT
few	TRBV4-2	TRBJ1-4	.	CASSLESVATNEKLFF	TGTGCCAGCAGCCTCGAATCTGTAGCAACTAATGAAAAACTGTTTTTT
few	TRBV10-3	TRBJ1-1	.	CANSGDPNTEAFF	TGTGCCAATTCAGGGGACCCGAACACTGAAGCTTTCTTT
.	TRBV12-3/TRBV12-4	TRBJ2-5	TRBD2	CASSLLLAGEAADF	TGTGCCAGCAGTTTGCTCCTAGCGGGGGAGGCTGCGGACTTC
few	TRBV7-3	TRBJ2-5	.	CASSSQGSAETQYF	TGTGCCAGCAGCTCCCAGGGGTCGGCAGAGACCCAGTACTTC
.	TRBV4-3	TRBJ2-1	.	CASSQDRSTHDYYNEQFF	TGCGCCAGCAGCCAAGATCGTTCCACTCACGATTACTACAATGAGCAGTTCTTC
.	TRBV20-1	TRBJ2-7	.	CSAGKRAAYEQYF	TGCAGTGCTGGAAAGCGGGCAGCGTACGAGCAGTACTTC
.	TRBV20-1	TRBJ2-7	TRBD2	CSAPKAGGYEQYF	TGCAGTGCCCCCAAGGCGGGGGGATACGAGCAGTACTTC
few	TRBV5-1	TRBJ2-3	TRBD1	CASSSQGSSTDTQYF	TGCGCCAGCAGCTCACAGGGGTCTAGCACAGATACGCAGTATTTT
few	TRBV29-1	TRBJ1-5	.	CSVGDGQPQHF	TGCAGCGTTGGGGACGGTCAGCCCCAGCATTTT
.	TRBV3-1	TRBJ1-4	TRBD1	CASSPTGTLQKLFF	TGTGCCAGCAGCCCGACAGGGACCCTCCAAAAACTGTTTTTT
.	TRBV25-1	TRBJ2-3	TRBD1	CASSAGGGTDTQYF	TGTGCCAGCAGTGCAGGGGGCGGCACAGATACGCAGTATTTT
.	TRBV28	TRBJ2-5	.	CASSSTPGLVETQYF	TGTGCCAGCAGTTCCACCCCCGGCCTAGTAGAGACCCAGTACTTC
few	TRBV20-1	TRBJ2-7	TRBD1	CSAPRQGATYEQYF	TGCAGTGCTCCTAGACAGGGGGCTACCTACGAGCAGTACTTC
many	TRBV29-1	TRBJ1-1	.	CSVEVFGGDPEAFF	TGCAGCGTTGAAGTTTTTGGGGGGGACCCTGAAGCTTTCTTT
few	TRBV19	TRBJ1-5	.	CASSIGWEVQKDNQPLHF	TGTGCCAGTAGTATAGGATGGGAGGTGCAAAAGGACAATCAGCCCCTGCATTTT
.	TRBV7-2	TRBJ2-5	TRBD1	CASSSIGTGAGTQYF	TGTGCCAGCAGCTCCATCGGGACAGGGGCAGGGACCCAGTACTTC
.	TRBV20-1	TRBJ1-5	.	CSANDMGRSQHF	TGCAGTGCTAATGATATGGGGCGGTCCCAGCATTTT
.	TRBV2	TRBJ2-2	.	CASTGGTGELFF	TGTGCCAGCACTGGGGGCACCGGGGAGCTGTTTTTT
.	TRBV10-2	TRBJ2-7	TRBD2	CASTLRTSGEQYF	TGCGCCAGCACCCTACGGACTAGCGGGGAGCAGTACTTC
few	TRBV29-1	TRBJ2-1	.	CSVEDQRVRYNEQFF	TGCAGCGTTGAAGATCAGCGGGTTAGGTACAATGAGCAGTTCTTC
few	TRBV5-6	TRBJ2-7	TRBD2	CASSPILTSGRLDEQYF	TGTGCCAGCAGCCCAATCTTGACTAGCGGGAGACTCGACGAGCAGTACTTC
.	TRBV9	TRBJ2-2	.	CASSQGGGTNTGELFF	TGTGCCAGCAGCCAAGGGGGGGGTACGAACACCGGGGAGCTGTTTTTT
.	TRBV5-4	TRBJ2-1	TRBD2	CASSPSGVSSYNEQFF	TGTGCCAGCAGCCCTAGCGGGGTGAGCTCCTACAATGAGCAGTTCTTC
few	TRBV29-1	TRBJ2-1	.	CSVPRGPGYNEQFF	TGCAGCGTCCCGCGAGGCCCCGGCTACAATGAGCAGTTCTTC
.	TRBV5-6	TRBJ1-1	.	CASSGEWLNTEAFF	TGTGCCAGCAGCGGGGAGTGGCTGAACACTGAAGCTTTCTTT
many	TRBV28	TRBJ2-6	.	CASRGGTGANVLTF	TGTGCCAGCAGGGGAGGTACTGGGGCCAACGTCCTGACTTTC
few	TRBV28	TRBJ1-5	.	CASSPTGVNQPQHF	TGTGCCAGCAGCCCGACGGGAGTCAATCAGCCCCAGCATTTT